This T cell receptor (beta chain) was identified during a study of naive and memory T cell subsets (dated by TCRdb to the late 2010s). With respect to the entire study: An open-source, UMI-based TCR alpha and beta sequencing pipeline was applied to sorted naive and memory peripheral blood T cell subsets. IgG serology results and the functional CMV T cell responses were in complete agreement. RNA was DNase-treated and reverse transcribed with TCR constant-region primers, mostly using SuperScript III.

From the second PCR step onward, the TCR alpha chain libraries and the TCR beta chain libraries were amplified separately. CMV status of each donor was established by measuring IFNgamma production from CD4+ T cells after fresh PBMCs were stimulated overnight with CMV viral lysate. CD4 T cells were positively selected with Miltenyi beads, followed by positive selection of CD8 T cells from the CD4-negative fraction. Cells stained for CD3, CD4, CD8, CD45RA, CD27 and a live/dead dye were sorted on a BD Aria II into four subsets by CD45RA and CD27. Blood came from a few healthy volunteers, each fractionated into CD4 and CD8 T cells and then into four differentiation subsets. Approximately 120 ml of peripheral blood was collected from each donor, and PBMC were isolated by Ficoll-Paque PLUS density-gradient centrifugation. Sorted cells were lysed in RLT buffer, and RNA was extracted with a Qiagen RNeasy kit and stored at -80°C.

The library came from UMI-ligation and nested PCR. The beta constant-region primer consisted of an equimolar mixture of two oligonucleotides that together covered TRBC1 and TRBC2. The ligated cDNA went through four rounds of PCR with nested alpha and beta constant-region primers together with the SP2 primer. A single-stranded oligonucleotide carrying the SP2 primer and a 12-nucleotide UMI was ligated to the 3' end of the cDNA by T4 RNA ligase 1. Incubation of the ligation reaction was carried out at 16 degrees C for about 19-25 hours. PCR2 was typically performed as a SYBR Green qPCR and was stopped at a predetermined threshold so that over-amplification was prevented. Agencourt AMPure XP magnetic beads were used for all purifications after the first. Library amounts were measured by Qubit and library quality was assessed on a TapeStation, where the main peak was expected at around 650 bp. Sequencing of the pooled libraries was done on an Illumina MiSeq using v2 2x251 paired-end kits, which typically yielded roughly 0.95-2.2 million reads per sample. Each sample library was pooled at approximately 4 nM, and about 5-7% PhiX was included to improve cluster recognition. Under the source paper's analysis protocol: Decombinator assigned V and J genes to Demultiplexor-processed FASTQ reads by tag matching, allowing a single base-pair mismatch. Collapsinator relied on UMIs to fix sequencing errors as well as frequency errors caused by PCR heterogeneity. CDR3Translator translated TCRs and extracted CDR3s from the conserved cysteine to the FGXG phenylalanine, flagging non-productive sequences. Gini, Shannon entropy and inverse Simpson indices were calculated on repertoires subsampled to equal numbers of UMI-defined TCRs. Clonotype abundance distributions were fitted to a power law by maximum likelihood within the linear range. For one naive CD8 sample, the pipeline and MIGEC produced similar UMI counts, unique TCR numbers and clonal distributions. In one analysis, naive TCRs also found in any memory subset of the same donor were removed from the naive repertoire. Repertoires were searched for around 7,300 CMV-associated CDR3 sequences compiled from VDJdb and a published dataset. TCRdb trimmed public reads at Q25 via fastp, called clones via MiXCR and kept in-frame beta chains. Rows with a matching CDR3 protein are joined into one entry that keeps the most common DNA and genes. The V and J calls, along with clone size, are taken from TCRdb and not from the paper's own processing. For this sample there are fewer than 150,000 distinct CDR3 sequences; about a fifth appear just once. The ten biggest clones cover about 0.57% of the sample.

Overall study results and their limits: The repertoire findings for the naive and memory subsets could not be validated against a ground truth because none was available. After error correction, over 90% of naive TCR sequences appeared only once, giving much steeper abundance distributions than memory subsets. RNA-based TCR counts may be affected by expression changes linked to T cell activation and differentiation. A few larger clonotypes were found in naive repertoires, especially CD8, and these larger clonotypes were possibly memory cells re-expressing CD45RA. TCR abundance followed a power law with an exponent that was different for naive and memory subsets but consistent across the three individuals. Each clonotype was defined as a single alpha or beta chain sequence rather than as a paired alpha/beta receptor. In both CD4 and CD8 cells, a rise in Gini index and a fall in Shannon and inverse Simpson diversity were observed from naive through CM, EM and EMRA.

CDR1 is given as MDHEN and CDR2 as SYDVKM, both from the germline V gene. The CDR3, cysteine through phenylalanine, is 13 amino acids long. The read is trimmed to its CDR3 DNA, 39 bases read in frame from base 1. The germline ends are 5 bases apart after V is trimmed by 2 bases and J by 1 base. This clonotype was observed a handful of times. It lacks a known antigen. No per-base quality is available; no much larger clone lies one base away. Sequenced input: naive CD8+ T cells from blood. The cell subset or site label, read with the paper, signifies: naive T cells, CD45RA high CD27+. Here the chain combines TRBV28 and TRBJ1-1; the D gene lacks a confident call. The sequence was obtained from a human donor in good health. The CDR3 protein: CASSLQRNTEAFF. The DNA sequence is TGTGCCAGCAGTTTACAGAGGAACACTGAAGCTTTCTTT.